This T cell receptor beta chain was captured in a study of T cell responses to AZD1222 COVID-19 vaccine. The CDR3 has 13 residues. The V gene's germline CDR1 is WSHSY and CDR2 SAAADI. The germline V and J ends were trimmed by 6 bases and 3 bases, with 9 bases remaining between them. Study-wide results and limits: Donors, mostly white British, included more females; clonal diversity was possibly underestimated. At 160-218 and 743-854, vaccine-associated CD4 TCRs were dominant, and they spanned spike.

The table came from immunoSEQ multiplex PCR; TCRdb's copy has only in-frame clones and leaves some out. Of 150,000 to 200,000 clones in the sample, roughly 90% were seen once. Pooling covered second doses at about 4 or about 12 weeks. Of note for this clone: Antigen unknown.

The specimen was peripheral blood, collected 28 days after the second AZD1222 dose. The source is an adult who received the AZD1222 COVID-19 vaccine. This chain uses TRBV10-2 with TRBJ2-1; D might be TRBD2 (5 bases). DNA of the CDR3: TGCGCCAGCAGCTGGACTCACTACAATGAGCAGTTCTTC. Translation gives CASSWTHYNEQFF.